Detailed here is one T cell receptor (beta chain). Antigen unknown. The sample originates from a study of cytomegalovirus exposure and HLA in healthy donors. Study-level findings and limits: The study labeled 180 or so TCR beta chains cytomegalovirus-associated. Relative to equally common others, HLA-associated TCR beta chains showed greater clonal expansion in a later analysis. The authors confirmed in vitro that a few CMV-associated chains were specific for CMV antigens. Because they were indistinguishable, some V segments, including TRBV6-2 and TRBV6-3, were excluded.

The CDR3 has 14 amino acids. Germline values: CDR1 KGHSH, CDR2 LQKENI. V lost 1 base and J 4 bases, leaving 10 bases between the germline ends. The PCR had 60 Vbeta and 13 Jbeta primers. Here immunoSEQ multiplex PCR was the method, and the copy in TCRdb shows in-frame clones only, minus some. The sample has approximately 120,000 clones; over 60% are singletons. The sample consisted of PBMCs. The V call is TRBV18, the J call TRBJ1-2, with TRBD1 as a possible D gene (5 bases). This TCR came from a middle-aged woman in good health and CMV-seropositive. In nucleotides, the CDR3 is TGTGCCAGCTCACCACAGGACACCTCCTATGGCTACACCTTC. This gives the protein CASSPQDTSYGYTF.